This paragraph reports one T cell receptor beta chain. The data were taken from a study of blood T cell repertoires in COVID-19. Study background: Samples came from the United States, Italy and Spain, spanning acute and convalescent COVID-19. Nucleic acid was either cDNA or gDNA, and it came from T cells, B-cell-depleted T cells, or PBMCs.

Those enrolled in Seattle joined during active infection and were followed longitudinally afterward. Original data processing: Estimated nucleated cell counts came from reference gene primer amplification. The protocol was immunoSEQ multiplex PCR, while the TCRdb copy is restricted to in-frame clones and leaves out a portion. The DNA was the basis for D and trimming; V, J and clone size are from that table. Of 300,000 to 400,000 clones detected, about 89% appear once; the ten largest clones hold roughly 2.1%. Germline values: CDR1 SQVTM, CDR2 ANQGSEA. Trimming left V 8 bases short and J 3 bases short, with 13 bases between. The CDR3 extends over 12 amino acids.

The receptor comes from a woman aged 55-70 years with COVID-19, enrolled during active disease. This chain uses TRBV29-1 with TRBJ1-1; D call uncertain. Sequenced: peripheral blood. The CDR3 loop is CSFRVADTEAFF. Written as DNA, the CDR3 is TGCAGCTTCCGCGTGGCGGACACTGAAGCTTTCTTT.